What follows are 23 T cell receptor beta chains derived from one specimen sequenced in a study of OX40 agonist ivuxolimab in advanced cancers. Repertoires were generated with immunoSEQ multiplex PCR, while TCRdb's copy carries only in-frame clones and drops some. The sample lists about 89,000 clones, roughly 91% occurring once. The sequences come from CD4+ or CD8+ T cells sorted from blood, collected in a trial of the OX40 agonist ivuxolimab. These receptors all come from an adult with an advanced solid tumor such as melanoma, head and neck, liver or kidney cancer.

J is TRBJ1-2 and V is TRBV30; 7 nucleotides line up with TRBD1. Germline V CDR1 and CDR2: GTSNPN, SVGIG (reference sequence). The CDR3 runs 15 residues. V lost 2 bases, J lost 4 bases, and 10 bases stayed unmatched. CDR3 bases: TGTGCCTGGAGTACGGGACAGCCTGGGGGCTATGGCTACACCTTC. This codes for CAWSTGQPGGYGYTF.

The chain combines TRBV9 with TRBJ2-2; TRBD1 agrees at 8 bases. Germline lookup yields CDR1 SGDLS and CDR2 YYNGEE. There are 14 residues in the CDR3. J gave up 6 bases and V 4 bases, and 5 bases lay outside the gene matches. As DNA, the CDR3 is TGTGCCAGCAGCCGACAGGGGAGCCCCGGGGAGCTGTTTTTT. Translating it yields CASSRQGSPGELFF.

V is TRBV30 and J is TRBJ2-6; a possible D gene is TRBD2 (5 bases). Per germline, CDR1 GTSNPN and CDR2 SVGIG (reference sequence). Trimming pared 3 bases from V and 0 bases from J, leaving 6 bases between. The CDR3 loop spans 14 amino acids. DNA of the CDR3: TGTGCCTGGAGCGGGGTCTCTGGGGCCAACGTCCTGACTTTC. Translated: CAWSGVSGANVLTF.

V usage is TRBV4-1 and J usage is TRBJ2-2; 10 bases map to TRBD1. The V segment lost 5 bases and the J segment 7 bases; nucleotides outside the gene matches: 10. Germline CDR1 reads MGHRA; CDR2 reads YSYEKL. The CDR3 has 16 amino acids. The CDR3 reads CASSEGVTGGFGELFF. Here the CDR3 DNA reads TGCGCCAGCAGCGAAGGAGTGACAGGGGGCTTCGGGGAGCTGTTTTTT.

The chain combines TRBV6-5 with TRBJ2-7, with a possible D match to TRBD1 (6 bases). Germline-derived CDR1 and CDR2 are MNHEY and SVGAGI. The CDR3 runs to 15 residues. The ends were cut back, 6 bases at V and 4 bases at J, with 19 bases in the middle. This CDR3 is CASSQQQGSIYEQYF. The CDR3, as DNA: TGTGCCAGCAGCCAACAACAGGGTTCGATTTACGAGCAGTACTTC.

The chain joins TRBV4-1 to TRBJ2-5, with unresolved D. The germline V and J ends were trimmed by 3 bases and 4 bases, with 18 bases remaining between them. The CDR3 is made up of 16 amino acids. Per the germline V gene, CDR1 is MGHRA and CDR2 is YSYEKL. CDR3 in DNA: TGCGCCAGCAGCCAGCCCAAGGGCAGTTCAATAGAGACCCAGTACTTC. Its translation: CASSQPKGSSIETQYF.

V is TRBV7-2 and J is TRBJ2-1; D possibly corresponds to TRBD2 (6 bases). Trimming cost V 7 bases and J 8 bases, with 15 bases left between them. The CDR3 runs 13 residues. In germline, CDR1 is SGHTA, CDR2 FQGNSA. DNA for the CDR3: TGTGCCAGCACTCCGAGGGGCGGGGATGAGCAGTTCTTC. This codes for CASTPRGGDEQFF.

The CDR3 sequence is CARSYWDRGDTGELFF. The CDR3 region has the DNA TGTGCCAGAAGTTATTGGGACAGGGGAGACACCGGGGAGCTGTTTTTT. V and J are TRBV5-3 and TRBJ2-2; 10 bases align to TRBD1. TRBV5-3 falls under the ORF class, with uncertain function. Trimming at V came to 5 bases and at J to 3 bases, leaving 7 bases not matched to a gene. CDR3 size: 16 residues.

This chain uses TRBV30 with TRBJ2-1, with D tentatively TRBD2 (6 bases). This CDR3 is 16 amino acids long. CDR1 and CDR2 from the germline V gene are GTSNPN and SVGIG (reference sequence). The V end was cut by 4 bases, the J end by 0 bases, with 16 bases between. The CDR3 protein is CAWNVRGKSSYNEQFF. As DNA, the CDR3 is TGTGCCTGGAACGTTCGGGGGAAGAGCTCCTACAATGAGCAGTTCTTC.

This clone was picked up a small number of times. V usage is TRBV2 and J usage is TRBJ2-7; TRBD1 might be the D (5 bases). Trimming stripped 4 bases from V and 2 bases from J, with 9 bases between. This CDR3 has 13 residues. CDR1 and CDR2 from the germline V gene are SNHLY and FYNNEI. The CDR3 bases are TGTGCCAGCAGTGTGACGGACACCTACGAGCAGTACTTC. This codes for CASSVTDTYEQYF.

The chain employs TRBV19 and TRBJ2-3; the match to TRBD1 covers 12 bases. CDR3 length: 16 residues. From germline, CDR1 is LNHDA and CDR2 SQIVND (reference sequence). V lost 6 bases, J lost 0 bases, and 4 bases stayed unmatched. The CDR3 region is CASRAGQGASTDTQYF. The CDR3 DNA is TGTGCCAGTAGGGCGGGACAGGGGGCGAGCACAGATACGCAGTATTTT. Using reference TRBV19 and TRBJ2-3 for the parts outside the CDR3, the full variable domain is DGGITQSPKYLFRKEGQNVTLSCEQNLNHDAMYWYRQDPGQGLRLIYYSQIVNDFQKGDIAEGYSVSREKKESFPLTVTSAQKNPTAFYLCASRAGQGASTDTQYFGPGTRLTVL.

The chain has TRBV28 and TRBJ1-5; 10 bases are a match to TRBD1. Germline assignment: CDR1 MDHEN and CDR2 SYDVKM. V lost 6 bases and J lost 6; bases outside the gene matches: 5. The CDR3 runs to 14 residues. The CDR3 DNA follows: TGTGCCAGCAGGACAGGGGGCTTAGTTCAGCCCCAGCATTTT. It encodes CASRTGGLVQPQHF.

CDR3 in DNA: TGTGCCAGCAGCCAGGTGCAGGGGGCGAGCTCCTACGAGCAGTACTTC. Translating it yields CASSQVQGASSYEQYF. V gene TRBV4-2 combines with J gene TRBJ2-7; TRBD1 agrees at 8 bases. CDR3 length: 16 residues. Trimming at V came to 3 bases and at J to 0 bases, leaving 7 bases not matched to a gene. CDR1 and CDR2 from the germline V gene are LGHNA and YNFKEQ.

V and J are TRBV27 and TRBJ2-1; D ambiguous. V lost 0 bases to trimming and J lost 5 bases, with 8 bases between them. The length of the CDR3 is 14 residues. Germline V gene data show CDR1 as MNHEY and CDR2 as SMNVEV (reference sequence). CDR3 in DNA: TGTGCCAGCAGTTTATCCGGGCCGCACAATGAGCAGTTCTTC. Translation: CASSLSGPHNEQFF.

This rearrangement joins TRBV18 to TRBJ2-5; D gene uncertain. Germline CDR1 reads KGHSH; CDR2 reads LQKENI. This CDR3 spans 14 amino acids. V lost 0 bases and J lost 0, with 5 bases in between. CDR3 in DNA: TGTGCCAGCTCACCACCGTCCAACCAAGAGACCCAGTACTTC. Residues: CASSPPSNQETQYF.

V gene TRBV2 combines with J gene TRBJ1-2, with TRBD1 matching over 7 bases. The CDR3 loop spans 14 amino acids. Germline V lookup: CDR1 SNHLY, CDR2 FYNNEI. The ends lost 7 bases at V and 4 bases at J; junction bases unmatched: 9. CDR3 sequence: CASTDETGSYGYTF. The CDR3 DNA sequence: TGTGCCAGCACTGACGAGACAGGGAGCTATGGCTACACCTTC.

The gene calls are TRBV7-2 and TRBJ2-1; a weak D match, TRBD2 (6 bases). In germline, CDR1 is SGHTA, CDR2 FQGNSA. The V gene lost 1 base and the J gene lost 3 bases, with 10 bases spanning the gap. This CDR3 spans 15 amino acids. CDR3 sequence: CASSLVSGVYNEQFF. The CDR3 nucleotides are TGTGCCAGCAGCTTAGTGTCGGGGGTCTACAATGAGCAGTTCTTC.

The chain has TRBV30 and TRBJ2-7, with 12 bases aligning to TRBD2. Trimming cost V 3 bases and J 9 bases; bases outside gene matches: 6. Germline assignment: CDR1 GTSNPN and CDR2 SVGIG (reference sequence). This CDR3 is built from 13 residues. The CDR3 coding sequence is TGTGCCTGGAGGACTAGCGGGAGCTTGGGGCAGTACTTC. Translated: CAWRTSGSLGQYF.

The chain employs TRBV5-1 and TRBJ2-7; 7 bases are a match to TRBD2. V was pared by 6 bases and J by 2 bases, with 14 bases of the junction left unmatched. In germline, CDR1 is SGHRS, CDR2 YFSETQ. The CDR3 loop spans 16 amino acids. The CDR3: CASKGTVSGATYEQYF. The DNA of the CDR3 is TGCGCCAGCAAAGGAACGGTAAGCGGGGCCACCTACGAGCAGTACTTC.

The chain couples TRBV5-6 to TRBJ1-5, with TRBD1 matching 7 bases. The V segment lost 4 bases and the J segment 0 bases; nucleotides outside the gene matches: 7. The CDR3 extends over 16 amino acids. Germline V CDR1 and CDR2: SGHDT, YYEEEE. This CDR3 reads CASSLERGHSNQPQHF. CDR3 DNA sequence: TGTGCCAGCAGCCTCGAGAGGGGGCATAGCAATCAGCCCCAGCATTTT. Supplemented by reference TRBV5-6 and TRBJ1-5, the full variable domain reads DAGVTQSPTHLIKTRGQQVTLRCSPKSGHDTVSWYQQALGQGPQFIFQYYEEEERQRGNFPDRFSGHQFPNYSSELNVNALLLGDSALYLCASSLERGHSNQPQHFGDGTRLSIL.

The chain carries TRBV19 and TRBJ2-4, with D perhaps TRBD2 (5 bases). This CDR3 has 13 amino acids. V was pared by 3 bases and J by 6 bases, with 9 bases between. Germline CDR1 reads LNHDA; CDR2 reads SQIVND (reference sequence). The CDR3 here is CASSIRGINIQYF. The CDR3 bases are TGTGCCAGTAGTATTCGAGGGATAAACATTCAGTACTTC.

The chain carries TRBV4-2 and TRBJ2-1; 7 bases align to TRBD2. Germline V gene sequence: CDR1 LGHNA, CDR2 YNFKEQ. After removal of 0 bases from V and 0 bases from J, the junction contained 5 bases not matched to a gene. This CDR3 contains 17 residues. This chain's CDR3 is CASSQDRGGSSYNEQFF. In DNA, the CDR3 is TGTGCCAGCAGCCAAGATAGAGGCGGGAGCTCCTACAATGAGCAGTTCTTC.

The V and J genes are TRBV5-1 and TRBJ2-7; TRBD1 aligns across 11 bases. The V and J ends lost 4 bases and 3 bases, in that order; junction bases with no gene match: 3. The germline V gene encodes CDR1 SGHRS and CDR2 YFSETQ. The CDR3 runs 14 residues. CDR3 DNA sequence: TGCGCCAGCAGCCCCGGGACAGGGGGCTACGAGCAGTACTTC. Encoded protein: CASSPGTGGYEQYF.